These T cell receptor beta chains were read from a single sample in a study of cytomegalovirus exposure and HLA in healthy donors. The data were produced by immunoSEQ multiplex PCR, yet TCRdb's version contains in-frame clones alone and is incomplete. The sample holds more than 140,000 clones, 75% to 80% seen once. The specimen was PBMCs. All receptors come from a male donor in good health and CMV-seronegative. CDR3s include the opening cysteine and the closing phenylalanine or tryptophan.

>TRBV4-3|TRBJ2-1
CASSPISDSSEQFF
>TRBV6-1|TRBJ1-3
CASSETVLPSGNTIYF
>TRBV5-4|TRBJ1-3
CASSFNPVQNSGNTIYF
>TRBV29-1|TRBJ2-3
CSVESASGPPDTQYF
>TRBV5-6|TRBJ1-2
CASSFQGSYGYTF
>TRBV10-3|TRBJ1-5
CAISETGIYQPQHF
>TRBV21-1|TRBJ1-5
CASSIEVIGSYSNQPQHF
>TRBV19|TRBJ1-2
CASSMSDRGITNYGYTF
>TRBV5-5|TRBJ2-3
CASRQGRGTDTQYF
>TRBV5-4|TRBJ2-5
CASSRSVGSQETQYF
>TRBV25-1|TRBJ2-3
CASSEPAGGDTQYF
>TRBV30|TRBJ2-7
CAWNRQGAYEQYF
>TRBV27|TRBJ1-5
CASSPSWGDGGNQPQHF
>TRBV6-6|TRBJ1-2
CASSYEGANYGYTF
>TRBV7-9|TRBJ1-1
CSSSLALEVVEAFF
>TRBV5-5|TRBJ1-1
CASSLSLSRGLNTEAFF
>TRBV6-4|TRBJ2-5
CASSFPRRDRGIQETQYF
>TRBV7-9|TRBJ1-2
CASSFRDTAYGYTF
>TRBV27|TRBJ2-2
CASRWYRGTNTGELFF
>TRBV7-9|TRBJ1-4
CASSRTGTDEKLFF
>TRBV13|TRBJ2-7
CASSPPLTGLSYEQYF
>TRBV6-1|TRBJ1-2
CASSEALSGGYGYTF
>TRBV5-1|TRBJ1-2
CASSPEDRVRGYTF
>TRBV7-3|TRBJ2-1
CASSPGGAGYNEQFF
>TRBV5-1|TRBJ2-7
CASSPGLSYEQYF
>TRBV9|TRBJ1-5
CASSISDRVPNQPQHF
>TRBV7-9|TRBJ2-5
CASSSSGQGRGTQYF
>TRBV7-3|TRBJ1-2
CASSLTTQGGYTF
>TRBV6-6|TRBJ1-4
CASRSSGTTNEKLFF
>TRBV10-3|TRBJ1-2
CAISESAGANYGYTF
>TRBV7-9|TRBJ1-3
CASSLRGTGNTIYF